The source of this T cell receptor beta chain is a study of a mutant IDH1 vaccine in newly diagnosed glioma. Study as a whole: Before enrollment, the patients had been treated with radiotherapy alone, temozolomide alone, or both together. Most of them had received both.

Sequenced by immunoSEQ multiplex PCR; TCRdb stores in-frame clones only, minus some. The table lists roughly 38,000 clones, around 81% of them singletons. As to time point: week 23, last vaccination. Alongside topical imiquimod, each dose of vaccine comprised 300 ug of mutant IDH1 20-mer peptide. Comment on this clone: Its antigen is currently unknown. Other DNA sequences of this sample code for an identical CDR3.

The material sequenced was PBMCs, taken from a glioma patient whose treatment included an IDH1 peptide vaccine. This sequence originates from a woman aged 40 to 49 with glioma. Some clones in this sample may be carry-over from other donors' samples.

The CDR3 sequence: CASSVERGNQPQHF. Written as DNA, the CDR3 is TGTGCCAGCAGTGTGGAGAGGGGCAATCAGCCCCAGCATTTT. The chain joins TRBV2 to TRBJ1-5; the D is unclear. Per germline, CDR1 SNHLY and CDR2 FYNNEI. The CDR3 runs 14 residues. With 4 bases removed from V and 2 bases from J, the gap between germline ends came to 9 bases.